The 3 T cell receptor beta chains reported below all come from one sample, sequenced in a study of CD8 T cells in Susac syndrome. Random hexamers primed reverse transcription of roughly 0.5 to 1 ug RNA. TCRdb reprocessed the immunoSEQ multiplex PCR reads with MiXCR, giving one entry per CDR3 protein. The sample gives some 220,000 distinct CDR3 sequences, about 95% of which show up once; roughly 0.1% is in the top ten. The sample comprised CD4+ T cells from PBMCs. The receptors come from a human donor with multiple sclerosis.

V usage is TRBV9 and J usage is TRBJ2-5; D might be TRBD2 (5 bases). Trimming stripped 0 bases from V and 2 bases from J, with 11 bases between. The CDR3 covers 15 residues. The germline V gene has CDR1 SGDLS and CDR2 YYNGEE. The CDR3 DNA reads TGTGCCAGCAGCGTAGACGGGGTAGCTCAAGAGACCCAGTACTTC. Translated: CASSVDGVAQETQYF.

The chain is built from TRBV20-1 and TRBJ2-5; 10 bases map to TRBD2. The germline V gene encodes CDR1 DFQATT and CDR2 SNEGSKA (reference sequence). V shed 7 bases and J 4 bases; nucleotides not matched to a gene: 15. The CDR3 spans 16 residues. CDR3 nucleotides: TGCAGTGTTTCCAGCGGGAGGGCCGCTGTTAGAGAGACCCAGTACTTC. Residues: CSVSSGRAAVRETQYF.

This chain links TRBV27 with TRBJ2-7; 9 nucleotides agree with TRBD1. The germline V gene has CDR1 MNHEY and CDR2 SMNVEV (reference sequence). The CDR3 is made up of 15 amino acids. The J segment lost 2 bases and the V segment lost 4 bases, leaving 6 bases of the junction unmatched. The CDR3 DNA is TGTGCCAGCAGTTCGGGACAGGGAAAGGCCTACGAGCAGTACTTC. Residues: CASSSGQGKAYEQYF.